What follows describes a single T cell receptor beta chain. The antigen remains unidentified. At one boundary the junction diverges from the germline segment, which might be a read error. A J-beta primer mix and a sample-barcoded 5' primer were used in a second PCR of about 7 to 12 cycles. TCRdb re-called the 5' RACE reads with MiXCR, one entry per CDR3 protein. The table includes around 1,000,000 distinct CDR3 sequences, around 25% detected once. The record originates from a study of blood T cells in healthy people across ages. This CDR3 is built from 14 residues. Those donating, healthy Caucasian individuals from Russia, were aged roughly 6 to 95. Study conclusions and caveats: Older age went with lower TCR beta diversity per million T cells, in a roughly linear way.

This sample was also put to use in a study of T cells of mothers and their children. As that report states: The entire RNA extract went into cDNA synthesis at approximately 1.6 ug per 15 ul. The yield was over 9 million TCR beta CDR3 reads from each mother and approximately 3 million from each child.

J is TRBJ1-6 and V is TRBV12-3 or TRBV12-4; maybe TRBD1 (6 bases). The clonotype was recovered from a girl between 2 and 10 years old in good health. The sequencing sample was made of blood. This CDR3 is CASSAGTGLSPVHF. CDR3 nucleotide sequence: TGTGCCAGCAGCGCCGGAACAGGGCTTTCACCCGTCCACTTT.